This TCR beta chain derives from a study of T cells in Graves' hyperthyroidism and ophthalmopathy. V lost 2 bases, J lost 2 bases, and 7 bases stayed unmatched. Per the germline V gene, CDR1 is MNHEY and CDR2 is SMNVEV (reference sequence). This CDR3 has 17 amino acids. Ten or more counts support this clonotype. There were TCR beta CDR3 regions amplified from RNA transcripts. First-round RT-PCR targeting the TCR CDR3 was performed with the HTBI primer set. MiXCR, applied by TCRdb to the multiplex PCR reads, yields one record per CDR3 protein. Among 350,000 or so distinct CDR3 sequences listed, 15% to 20% were seen once.

The sample taken for sequencing was blood. The clonotype was recovered from a woman aged 40 to 49 with Graves' ophthalmopathy. V gene TRBV27 combines with J gene TRBJ2-5; TRBD2 matches at 11 bases. CDR3 sequence reads: CASSLVGGLAAQETQYF. Written as DNA, the CDR3 is TGTGCCAGCAGTTTAGTAGGGGGACTAGCGGCTCAAGAGACCCAGTACTTC.